The 2 T cell receptor beta chains reported below all come from one sample, sequenced in a study of control samples from healthy donors and cancer patients. Profiling relied on immunoSEQ multiplex PCR, and the TCRdb table lists in-frame clones only, not all of them. The sample has approximately 100,000 clones; roughly 92% are singletons. The specimen sequenced was blood. The receptor set was obtained from a human donor in good health. The donor label of this sample is uncertain.

The rearrangement joins TRBV10-3 to TRBJ2-7; D gene uncertain. Germline V CDR1 and CDR2: ENHRY, SYGVKD. Trimming stripped 3 bases from V and 6 bases from J, with 6 bases between. This CDR3 contains 11 residues. The CDR3 bases are TGTGCCATCAGTGACTCACGCGAGCAGTACTTC. This codes for CAISDSREQYF.

The V call is TRBV6-4, the J call TRBJ1-2, with D possibly matching TRBD1 (5 bases). V dropped 3 bases and J dropped 8 bases, with 16 bases sitting between them. Germline lookup yields CDR1 MRHNA and CDR2 SNTAGT. The CDR3 extends over 14 amino acids. In DNA form, the CDR3 reads TGTGCCAGCAGTGAAGGAGAGGCAGGGTACGGCTACACCTTC. This encodes CASSEGEAGYGYTF.